The present entry profiles one TCR beta chain with its context. Antigen: not known. The germline CDR1 and CDR2 sequences are ENHRY and SYGVKD. CDR3 length: 13 residues. Trimming removed 2 bases at V and 4 bases at J, with 6 bases between. An equimolar mix of two oligonucleotides served as the beta constant-region primer for TRBC1 and TRBC2. Nested alpha and beta constant-region primers with the SP2 primer drove four PCR rounds on ligated cDNA. TCRdb re-derived calls from the UMI-ligation and nested PCR reads in MiXCR, one entry per CDR3 protein. The sample shows around 100,000 distinct CDR3 sequences, 13% to 15% of them seen only once. CMV status came from CD4+ T cell IFNgamma after overnight CMV lysate stimulation of fresh PBMCs. CD4 T cells were positively selected, then CD8 T cells from the CD4-negative fraction. Cells stained for CD3, CD4, CD8, CD45RA and CD27 were sorted into four subsets. The data stem from a study of naive and memory T cell subsets.

General study points: Especially in CD8 cells, naive repertoires contained a few larger clonotypes, possibly CD45RA-re-expressing memory cells. There was no ground truth to check naive and memory subset results.

This sequence joins TRBV10-3 and TRBJ2-1; D is unclear. The clonotype was recovered from a human donor in good health. The sequencing input was naive CD8+ T cells from blood. The chain's CDR3 is CAISEPNYNEQFF. As DNA, the CDR3 is TGTGCCATCAGTGAGCCGAATTACAATGAGCAGTTCTTC.